The clone carrying this T cell receptor beta chain appeared many times. Its antigen remains unknown. Unique molecular identifiers were affixed to single, distinct cDNA molecules. TCRdb re-called the 5' RACE reads with MiXCR, one entry per CDR3 protein. The data show under 25,000 distinct CDR3 sequences, around 4.2% seen once. These data come from a study of early T cells in non-severe SARS-CoV-2 infection. The wider study: Sequencing used unsorted whole-blood bulk RNA, so chains lack pairing.

The study's findings and limits: The study's VDJdb matching favored anti-spike CD8 responses and missed private and CD4 specificities.

This CDR3 is 15 amino acids long. Germline V gives CDR1 PRHDT, CDR2 FYEKMQ (reference sequence). The ends were cut back, 3 bases at V and 5 bases at J, with 16 bases in the middle. This receptor was taken from an adult who was a healthcare worker with PCR-confirmed SARS-CoV-2 infection or an uninfected control (not recorded which). The chain links TRBV13 to TRBJ2-5, with D possibly matching TRBD1 (5 bases). Sequencing was done on a sample of whole blood. This CDR3 reads CASSFATQPGETQYF. The CDR3 nucleotides read TGTGCCAGCAGCTTCGCGACCCAACCAGGGGAGACCCAGTACTTC.